The 27 T cell receptor beta chains presented below share a single source sample, sequenced in a study of OX40 agonist ivuxolimab in advanced cancers. Clones were read by immunoSEQ multiplex PCR, and TCRdb kept only the in-frame ones, dropping some. The sample lists some 100,000 clones; over 75% were seen once. This specimen consisted of CD4+ or CD8+ T cells sorted from blood, obtained in a trial of the OX40 agonist ivuxolimab. Receptors were obtained from an adult with an advanced solid tumor such as melanoma, head and neck, liver or kidney cancer.

The chain is built from TRBV30 and TRBJ2-3; 8 positions match TRBD2. CDR1 and CDR2 (germline): GTSNPN, SVGIG (reference sequence). The CDR3 is made up of 15 amino acids. The junction had 18 bases not matched to a gene; V was cut back by 5 bases and J by 11 bases. CDR3 region: CAWVTGGAPRGGQYF. The CDR3 DNA reads as TGTGCCTGGGTTACGGGGGGGGCCCCACGAGGAGGGCAGTATTTT.

The J gene is TRBJ2-5, the V gene TRBV5-1, with 8 bases identical to TRBD1. There are 14 residues in the CDR3. Germline trimming cut 4 bases from V and 5 bases from J; bases unmatched to any gene: 7. Germline CDR1 SGHRS, CDR2 YFSETQ. CDR3 sequence: CASSQRQGWETQYF. DNA for the CDR3: TGCGCCAGCAGCCAGAGACAGGGGTGGGAGACCCAGTACTTC.

This chain joins TRBV28 and TRBJ2-7, with 10 bases matching TRBD2. The V segment lost 5 bases and the J segment 5 bases; nucleotides outside the gene matches: 6. The germline V gene has CDR1 MDHEN and CDR2 SYDVKM. The CDR3 is 14 amino acids. The CDR3 sequence: CASSTAGGPDEQYF. In nucleotides, the CDR3 is TGTGCCAGCAGTACAGCGGGAGGGCCCGACGAGCAGTACTTC.

The rearrangement links TRBV11-1 to TRBJ2-5, with 7 bases aligning to TRBD1. From germline, CDR1 is SGHAT and CDR2 FQDESV (reference sequence). V lost 5 bases, J lost 2 bases, and 5 bases stayed unmatched. CDR3 length: 14 amino acids. CDR3 sequence reads: CASSRRDRQETQYF. The CDR3 DNA reads TGTGCCAGCAGCCGCCGGGACAGACAAGAGACCCAGTACTTC.

The rearrangement links TRBV7-3 to TRBJ2-1, with a weak D call TRBD2 (5 bases). Trimming shortened V by 5 bases and J by 9 bases, and 11 bases separated the two germline ends. Germline V gives CDR1 SGHTA, CDR2 FQGTGA. The CDR3 covers 12 residues. The CDR3 DNA reads as TGTGCCAGCAGCCGCCGAGGAGGTGAGCAGTTCTTC. This sequence encodes CASSRRGGEQFF.

The V gene is TRBV6-1, the J gene TRBJ2-3; D unresolved. The germline V gene has CDR1 MNHNS and CDR2 SASEGT. The CDR3 is 15 amino acids. Trimming took off 6 bases at V and 6 bases at J, with 19 bases between the two ends. CDR3 residues: CASRESRSFPDTQYF. The DNA of the CDR3 is TGTGCCAGCAGAGAATCGCGTTCCTTCCCGGATACGCAGTATTTT.

V and J are TRBV7-9 and TRBJ2-5; no clear D gene. Trimming pared 1 base from V and 5 bases from J, leaving 11 bases between. There are 14 residues in the CDR3. Germline V CDR1 and CDR2: SEHNR, FQNEAQ (reference sequence). The CDR3 is CASSLDSYRETQYF. DNA for the CDR3: TGTGCCAGCAGCTTAGATAGCTACCGGGAGACCCAGTACTTC.

The V gene is TRBV6-1, the J gene TRBJ2-3; 9 positions match TRBD1. The V and J ends lost 2 bases and 3 bases, in that order; junction bases with no gene match: 12. There are 18 residues in the CDR3. The germline CDR1 and CDR2 sequences are MNHNS and SASEGT. The CDR3 DNA reads as TGTGCCAGCAGTGAATATCAAGCCGGGACAGGGCAAACAGATACGCAGTATTTT. Protein product: CASSEYQAGTGQTDTQYF.

The V call is TRBV18, the J call TRBJ1-3, with D unclear. This CDR3 spans 16 amino acids. The V end was cut by 3 bases, the J end by 2 bases, with 14 bases between. Germline-derived CDR1 and CDR2 are KGHSH and LQKENI. The CDR3 protein is CASSPSAPSAGNTIYF. CDR3 DNA: TGTGCCAGCTCACCCTCGGCGCCGTCGGCTGGAAACACCATATATTTT.

The CDR3 sequence is CASSIVGGASGNTIYF. As DNA, the CDR3 is TGTGCCAGTAGTATAGTGGGGGGGGCCTCTGGAAACACCATATATTTT. V gene TRBV19 combines with J gene TRBJ1-3; the D gene is possibly TRBD1 (6 bases). The germline CDR1 and CDR2 sequences are LNHDA and SQIVND (reference sequence). V lost 1 base and J 0 bases, leaving 10 bases between the germline ends. This CDR3 is built from 16 residues.

This clone was detected a few times. V usage is TRBV7-2 and J usage is TRBJ1-2; 7 bases line up with TRBD1. The CDR3 contains 14 residues. After removal of 3 bases from V and 3 bases from J, the junction contained 4 bases not matched to a gene. CDR1 and CDR2 (germline): SGHTA, FQGNSA. The CDR3 loop is CASSFNQGDYGYTF. The CDR3 bases are TGTGCCAGCAGCTTCAACCAGGGGGACTATGGCTACACCTTC.

This clone was found once. This rearrangement joins TRBV9 to TRBJ2-1, with D perhaps matching TRBD2 (6 bases). V was cut by 3 bases and J by 0 bases, with 16 bases left in between. Germline lookup yields CDR1 SGDLS and CDR2 YYNGEE. The CDR3 sequence is 17 residues long. In nucleotides, the CDR3 is TGTGCCAGCAGCGGGCGGGGTAACTCTGCCTCCTACAATGAGCAGTTCTTC. This sequence encodes CASSGRGNSASYNEQFF. The full variable domain, in which reference TRBV9 and TRBJ2-1 provide the parts outside the CDR3, is DSGVTQTPKHLITATGQRVTLRCSPRSGDLSVYWYQQSLDQGLQFLIQYYNGEERAKGNILERFSAQQFPDLHSELNLSSLELGDSALYFCASSGRGNSASYNEQFFGPGTRLTVL.

The chain links TRBV5-1 to TRBJ2-2; 8 nucleotides align to TRBD1. Trimming at V came to 1 base and at J to 4 bases, leaving 3 bases not matched to a gene. Germline-derived CDR1 and CDR2 are SGHRS and YFSETQ. The CDR3 runs 15 residues. CDR3 sequence (DNA): TGCGCCAGCAGCTTGAGGACAGGGCTCACCGGGGAGCTGTTTTTT. This translates into CASSLRTGLTGELFF.

CDR3 amino acids: CASSSFSGSSYNEQFF. CDR3 bases: TGTGCCAGCAGTTCTTTTAGCGGAAGCTCCTACAATGAGCAGTTCTTC. This chain connects TRBV6-5 to TRBJ2-1, with D perhaps matching TRBD2 (6 bases). The germline CDR1 and CDR2 sequences are MNHEY and SVGAGI. Trimming removed 4 bases from V and 0 bases from J, with 13 bases in between. The CDR3 is made up of 16 amino acids.

The chain employs TRBV5-5 and TRBJ2-1, with D perhaps given as TRBD1 or TRBD2 (5 bases each). CDR1 is SGHKS, CDR2 YYEKEE, per germline (reference sequence). The CDR3 contains 12 residues. V gave up 1 base and J gave up 9 bases, with 8 bases separating them. CDR3 bases: TGTGCCAGCAGCTTGTATGGGGGTGAGCAGTTCTTC. It encodes CASSLYGGEQFF.

This clone appeared a single time. The genes are TRBV19 and TRBJ1-2; 9 bases map to TRBD1. CDR3 size: 14 residues. J lost 2 bases, V lost 5 bases, and 3 bases had no gene match. In germline, CDR1 is LNHDA, CDR2 SQIVND (reference sequence). CDR3 bases: TGTGCCAGTAGTCCCGGGACAGGGAACTATGGCTACACCTTC. Translated, it gives CASSPGTGNYGYTF.

This chain joins TRBV28 and TRBJ2-1; no definite D call. Trimming took 3 bases from V and 7 from J, leaving 22 bases between them. The length of the CDR3 is 17 residues. Germline assignment: CDR1 MDHEN and CDR2 SYDVKM. In nucleotides, the CDR3 is TGTGCCAGCAGTTTTAGTCGGGCCAGGTCACCCCTTAATGAGCAGTTCTTC. It codes for CASSFSRARSPLNEQFF.

The J gene is TRBJ1-1, the V gene TRBV5-1, with 7 bases identical to TRBD1. The germline V gene encodes CDR1 SGHRS and CDR2 YFSETQ. This CDR3 is 15 amino acids long. V was clipped by 0 bases and J by 2 bases; unmatched bases: 4. CDR3 amino acids: CASSLEAGGNTEAFF. DNA for the CDR3: TGCGCCAGCAGCTTGGAGGCAGGGGGAAACACTGAAGCTTTCTTT.

The CDR3 DNA is TGTGCCAGCAGCTTGAATGGAGCTAGCGGGATTGAGCAGTTCTTC. This encodes CASSLNGASGIEQFF. This chain connects TRBV5-4 to TRBJ2-1, with 9 nucleotides matching TRBD2. Germline V gives CDR1 SGHNT, CDR2 YYREEE (reference sequence). The CDR3 contains 15 residues. V lost 1 base to trimming and J lost 9 bases; unmatched junction nucleotides: 8.

The CDR3: CASSEEGLSNQPQHF. As DNA, the CDR3 is TGTGCCAGCAGTGAAGAGGGGTTAAGCAATCAGCCCCAGCATTTT. The chain couples TRBV2 to TRBJ1-5; TRBD1 might be the D (5 bases). CDR1 and CDR2 (germline): SNHLY, FYNNEI. V was clipped by 1 base and J by 1 base, with 8 bases between them. The CDR3 has 15 amino acids.

The chain carries TRBV7-8 and TRBJ1-1; 7 bases line up with TRBD1. Germline V lookup: CDR1 SGHVS, CDR2 FQNEAQ. The CDR3 has 14 residues. With V trimmed by 1 base and J by 10 bases, 9 bases remained unmatched. The CDR3 DNA reads TGTGCCAGCAGCTTAGGACAGGGTGGTGCAGCAGCTTTCTTT. As protein: CASSLGQGGAAAFF.

The rearrangement uses TRBV9 and TRBJ2-3; 7 positions match TRBD1. The CDR3 spans 15 residues. The germline CDR1 and CDR2 sequences are SGDLS and YYNGEE. V lost 5 bases, J lost 2 bases, and 8 bases stayed unmatched. CDR3 amino acids: CASSARQGDTDTQYF. The CDR3 bases are TGTGCCAGCAGTGCAAGACAGGGTGACACAGATACGCAGTATTTT.

This clone showed up just once. The chain has TRBV11-2 and TRBJ2-5; possibly TRBD2 for D (5 bases). The CDR3 has 16 amino acids. V was pared by 0 bases and J by 5 bases, with 16 bases between. Germline CDR1 and CDR2: SGHAT and FQNNGV. CDR3 loop: CASSLEVQSGRETQYF. Here the CDR3 DNA reads TGTGCCAGCAGCTTAGAGGTCCAAAGCGGTAGGGAGACCCAGTACTTC.

The chain links TRBV20-1 to TRBJ2-1; D not resolved. Trimming shortened V by 6 bases and J by 8 bases, and 11 bases separated the two germline ends. Germline V CDR1 and CDR2: DFQATT, SNEGSKA (reference sequence). The CDR3 totals 11 residues. The CDR3 coding sequence is TGCAGTGCACCAATGTACCATGAGCAGTTCTTC. As protein: CSAPMYHEQFF.

The V gene is TRBV10-1, the J gene TRBJ1-4, with TRBD1 identical over 7 bases. The CDR3 consists of 14 residues. In germline, CDR1 is WNHNN, CDR2 SYGVQD (reference sequence). The trim removed 6 bases at V and 7 bases at J, leaving 8 bases unmatched. In nucleotides, the CDR3 is TGCGCCAGCAGCCCGGACAGGCGGAGTGAAAAACTGTTTTTT. Its translation is CASSPDRRSEKLFF.

The chain employs TRBV18 and TRBJ2-5; no clear D. Trimming cost V 2 bases and J 3 bases, with 7 bases left between them. Germline V gene data show CDR1 as KGHSH and CDR2 as LQKENI. The CDR3 runs to 13 residues. The CDR3 coding sequence is TGTGCCAGCTCACCATACGTGGAAGAGACCCAGTACTTC. This gives the protein CASSPYVEETQYF.

The chain combines TRBV29-1 with TRBJ1-1, with TRBD1 matching 7 bases. The CDR3 runs 13 residues. V was pared by 6 bases and J by 4 bases, with 8 bases of the junction left unmatched. Per germline, CDR1 SQVTM and CDR2 ANQGSEA. CDR3 bases: TGCAGCGTCCAACAGGGGATCGGCACTGAAGCTTTCTTT. It translates to CSVQQGIGTEAFF.